One and the same sample provided the 6 T cell receptor beta chains below, sequenced in a study of blood T cell repertoires in COVID-19. Sequencing was performed with immunoSEQ multiplex PCR; in TCRdb, only in-frame clones are kept and a portion is missing. The table shows a few hundred thousand clones, with around 84% occurring only once. Source material: PBMCs or T cells enriched from blood (not recorded which). These receptors came from a middle-aged woman with acute COVID-19.

The chain has TRBV5-4 and TRBJ1-4; D is possibly TRBD1 (5 bases). CDR3 length: 14 amino acids. Germline CDR1 and CDR2: SGHNT and YYREEE (reference sequence). Between the trimmed V and J ends, which lost 6 bases and 4 bases, there was a span of 13 bases. The CDR3 sequence: CASTREGSNEKLFF. In nucleotides, the CDR3 is TGTGCCAGCACTAGGGAGGGGAGTAATGAAAAACTGTTTTTT.

The rearrangement links TRBV4-1 to TRBJ1-1; possibly TRBD1 for D (5 bases). Germline V lookup: CDR1 MGHRA, CDR2 YSYEKL. The V gene lost 1 base and the J gene lost 0 bases, with 18 bases spanning the gap. The CDR3 covers 18 residues. The CDR3 DNA reads TGCGCCAGCAGCCAAGTAGAGCTTAGGGGTCTCATGAACACTGAAGCTTTCTTT. Its translation is CASSQVELRGLMNTEAFF.

This clone was found a few times. The genes are TRBV30 and TRBJ2-5, with 9 nucleotides matching TRBD1. Germline lookup yields CDR1 GTSNPN and CDR2 SVGIG (reference sequence). Losses at the gene ends were 7 bases for V and 5 bases for J; bases not matched to a gene: 5. The CDR3 consists of 12 residues. CDR3 sequence: CAFGQGQETQYF. The CDR3 DNA sequence: TGTGCCTTCGGACAGGGGCAGGAGACCCAGTACTTC.

In this sample, this clone turned up a few times. The rearrangement links TRBV3-1 (or the pseudogene TRBV3-2) to TRBJ2-7; TRBD1 might be the D (6 bases). V was trimmed by 1 base and J by 3 bases, leaving 13 bases between them. The CDR3 has 15 residues. Germline V gives CDR1 LGHDT, CDR2 YNNKEL (reference sequence). For the CDR3, the DNA is TGTGCCAGCAGCCAAGGCAGACAGGCTTTCTACGAGCAGTACTTC. Protein sequence: CASSQGRQAFYEQYF.

V usage is TRBV6-5 and J usage is TRBJ1-6; 7 positions match TRBD1. Germline assignment: CDR1 MNHEY and CDR2 SVGAGI. This CDR3 spans 14 amino acids. V was pared by 10 bases and J by 7 bases, with 10 bases of the junction left unmatched. The CDR3 loop reads CATETGQPNSPLHF. CDR3 DNA sequence: TGTGCCACTGAGACGGGACAGCCCAATTCACCCCTCCACTTT.

The J gene is TRBJ2-7, the V gene TRBV2; possibly TRBD2 for D (6 bases). The CDR3 runs 13 residues. V was pared by 11 bases and J by 3 bases, with 17 bases between. Germline lookup yields CDR1 SNHLY and CDR2 FYNNEI. CDR3 DNA: TGTGCCGGACGTCCGGACGGGAGCTACGAGCAGTACTTC. Residues: CAGRPDGSYEQYF.